This T cell receptor (beta chain) comes out of a study of T cells in tumors after PD-1 blockade. On the study more broadly: During anti-PD-1 treatment, some patients continued daily vismodegib 150 mg.

Findings of the study overall: Peripheral recruitment is suggested, as some novel exhausted tumor clones were in pre-treatment blood.

TCRdb keeps only in-frame clones here, not all; method: immunoSEQ multiplex PCR. The sample shows about 13,000 clones, roughly three fifths of them seen only once. The CDR3 extends over 12 amino acids. Germline CDR1 LNHDA, CDR2 SQIVND (reference sequence). V lost 7 bases, J lost 1 base, and 7 bases lay in between. In regard to this clone: Its antigen is not known.

The same primary tumor site was biopsied both before and after PD-1 blockade. Template: tumor biopsy or peripheral blood genomic DNA, about 550-6,500 ng per sample. This clonotype was obtained from a human donor with cutaneous squamous cell carcinoma. The chain carries TRBV19 and TRBJ1-1; D uncertain. The source was tumor tissue, collected before anti-PD-1 treatment. The CDR3, as DNA: TGTGCCAGTATGTTAGGGAACACTGAAGCTTTCTTT. Protein sequence: CASMLGNTEAFF.